Included here is one T cell receptor (beta chain) sequence, with context. The antigen is unknown. The CDR3 loop spans 13 amino acids. V lost 3 bases and J lost 5, with 11 bases in between. CDR1 is SGDLS and CDR2 is YYNGEE in the germline V gene. Sequencing was performed with immunoSEQ multiplex PCR; in TCRdb, only in-frame clones are kept and a portion is missing. The sample comprises about 23,000 clones, about 80% of which are singletons, and 29% rests with the top ten. The data were obtained in a study of CD4 T cells in relation to SARS-CoV-2 and coronaviruses. At the level of the study: After less than eleven days of antigen culture, PBMC TCR beta CDR3s were sequenced.

The unexposed donors gave CD4+ T cells in about 2010-2018, prior to COVID-19. CD4+ T cells were isolated from the cells after 10 days of culture. Unexposed-donor CD4+ T cells were probed with SARS-CoV-2 S/N and four cold-coronavirus spikes, cells permitting. Sequencing was performed on CD4+ T cells from PBMCs, cultured in vitro. The receptor's source is a human donor in good health. This chain joins TRBV9 and TRBJ1-2, with D tentatively TRBD1 (5 bases). The DNA of the CDR3 is TGTGCCAGCAGCGCAGCCGGGACGTATGGCTACACCTTC. This sequence encodes CASSAAGTYGYTF.